This TCR beta chain was obtained from a study of shared clonotypes between healthy human individuals. Remarks on this clone: The antigen is not known.

Study results and caveats: The study's rarefaction showed incomplete sorted-subset sequencing despite large depth.

The CDR3 has 13 residues. Unmatched junction bases numbered 3, after V lost 5 bases and J lost 7 bases. In germline, CDR1 is SGHVS, CDR2 FNYEAQ. Naive CD8 cells were CD45RO-negative, positively selected for CCR7, excluding terminally differentiated effector memory CD45RA+ cells. Clones were sequenced by immunoSEQ multiplex PCR, and TCRdb holds only the in-frame ones, with some missing. The sample gives around 1.9 million clones, 90% to 95% of which show up once; around 1.7% is in the top ten. The TCR sequence derives from a young man in good health. Some clones in this sample may be carry-over from other donors' samples. J is TRBJ2-1 and V is TRBV7-6; the match to TRBD2 covers 9 bases. The specimen sequenced was naive CD8+ T cells from PBMCs. The CDR3 protein is CASSRREGNEQFF. In DNA, the CDR3 is TGTGCCAGCAGCCGGCGGGAGGGTAATGAGCAGTTCTTC.